The 26 T cell receptor beta chains below were found in one sample sequenced in a study of blood T cell repertoires in COVID-19. Assay: immunoSEQ multiplex PCR; the TCRdb copy retains only in-frame clones and omits some. The sample has about 490,000 clones; around 85% are singletons. Sequencing used peripheral blood. The receptors stem from a human donor in a cohort sampled during active COVID-19.

This chain joins TRBV20-1 and TRBJ2-1; D is ambiguous. The CDR3 extends over 17 amino acids. The germline V and J ends were trimmed by 3 bases and 0 bases, with 18 bases remaining between them. Per germline, CDR1 DFQATT and CDR2 SNEGSKA (reference sequence). The CDR3 nucleotides are TGCAGTGCTAGTCGTCCCCCGGCCTCTAGCTCCTACAATGAGCAGTTCTTC. Translation gives CSASRPPASSSYNEQFF.

The rearrangement uses TRBV29-1 and TRBJ2-3; TRBD1 aligns across 8 bases. Germline CDR1 is SQVTM and CDR2 is ANQGSEA. CDR3 length: 16 amino acids. The V gene end was trimmed by 3 bases and the J gene end by 3 bases; junction bases not matched to a gene: 11. The CDR3 protein is CSVDHGGDRRTDTQYF. CDR3 DNA: TGCAGCGTTGACCACGGAGGGGACAGGAGGACAGATACGCAGTATTTT.

The chain recombines TRBV3-1 (or the pseudogene TRBV3-2) with TRBJ2-5; D is uncertain. The germline V gene has CDR1 LGHDT and CDR2 YNNKEL (reference sequence). There are 14 residues in the CDR3. Trimming removed 3 bases from V and 5 bases from J, with 13 bases in between. CDR3 protein: CASSHWSHPETQYF. The CDR3 DNA sequence: TGTGCCAGCAGCCATTGGAGCCACCCGGAGACCCAGTACTTC.

This clone was counted at least ten times. The chain recombines TRBV28 with TRBJ2-2, with 9 bases aligning to TRBD1. V shed 6 bases, J shed 7 bases, and the junction held 15 bases outside the gene matches. This CDR3 region has 17 residues. Germline lookup yields CDR1 MDHEN and CDR2 SYDVKM. The CDR3 DNA follows: TGTGCCAGCAGCCAGAGACTATGGGACAGGGTTTTCGGGGAGCTGTTTTTT. Translated: CASSQRLWDRVFGELFF. The full variable domain, its missing parts supplied by reference TRBV28 and TRBJ2-2, is DVKVTQSSRYLVKRTGEKVFLECVQDMDHENMFWYRQDPGLGLRLIYFSYDVKMKEKGDIPEGYSVSREKKERFSLILESASTNQTSMYLCASSQRLWDRVFGELFFGEGSRLTVL.

The chain recombines TRBV29-1 with TRBJ1-2; D perhaps matches TRBD1 (6 bases). There are 14 residues in the CDR3. Germline V CDR1 and CDR2: SQVTM, ANQGSEA. Trimming took off 8 bases at V and 1 base at J, with 17 bases between the two ends. The CDR3 reads CSTGSGAFNYGYTF. CDR3 nucleotides: TGCAGCACTGGGTCAGGGGCCTTTAACTATGGCTACACCTTC.

The sample holds one count of this clone. The chain has TRBV19 and TRBJ2-1, with D possibly matching TRBD2 (5 bases). The V end was cut by 0 bases, the J end by 8 bases, with 14 bases between. This CDR3 has 15 residues. The germline CDR1 and CDR2 sequences are LNHDA and SQIVND (reference sequence). The CDR3 region has the DNA TGTGCCAGTAGTATAGAAGCTAGCTTCCCACATGAGCAGTTCTTC. It encodes CASSIEASFPHEQFF.

This clone was observed a single time. V and J are TRBV10-3 and TRBJ2-1; D is unclear. V lost 0 bases and J lost 8, with 14 bases in between. Germline CDR1 ENHRY, CDR2 SYGVKD. The length of the CDR3 is 15 residues. The CDR3 protein is CAISESFGPSDEQFF. CDR3 in DNA: TGTGCCATCAGTGAGTCGTTTGGGCCGTCCGATGAGCAGTTCTTC.

This chain uses TRBV15 with TRBJ2-1; TRBD1 matches 12 bases. The V segment lost 1 base and the J segment 1 base; nucleotides outside the gene matches: 8. The CDR3 extends over 19 amino acids. CDR1 LNHNV and CDR2 YYDKDF come from the germline V gene (reference sequence). The CDR3 coding sequence is TGTGCCACCAGCAGAGTTGGGACAGGGGGCTTGCGGTCCTACAATGAGCAGTTCTTC. Translation gives CATSRVGTGGLRSYNEQFF.

With regard to this clone: Other DNA sequences of this sample code for an identical CDR3. The chain employs TRBV30 and TRBJ2-3; 7 nucleotides match TRBD1. CDR3 length: 14 residues. Per the germline V gene, CDR1 is GTSNPN and CDR2 is SVGIG (reference sequence). V lost 2 bases, J lost 0 bases, and 2 bases stayed unmatched. CDR3 nucleotides: TGTGCCTGGAGTAGGGGGCGAAGCACAGATACGCAGTATTTT. This sequence encodes CAWSRGRSTDTQYF.

The rearrangement joins TRBV5-4 to TRBJ2-2, with a weak D call TRBD1 (6 bases). This CDR3 is built from 16 residues. V was cut by 2 bases and J by 1 base, with 12 bases left in between. Germline V gene lookup returns CDR1 SGHNT and CDR2 YYREEE (reference sequence). CDR3 in amino acids: CASSFPGHQNTGELFF. The CDR3 DNA reads TGTGCCAGCAGCTTCCCGGGACACCAGAACACCGGGGAGCTGTTTTTT.

In regard to this clone: The DNA is left out, because the CDR3 cannot be placed on it with certainty; the CDR3 is given as TCRdb lists it. This chain connects TRBV19 to TRBJ2-2; the table gives TRBD2 as D, unverified against the DNA. Germline V lookup: CDR1 LNHDA, CDR2 SQIVND (reference sequence). The CDR3 is 16 residues long, ends included. The CDR3 sequence: CASTSGSRANTGELFF.

This sequence joins TRBV28 and TRBJ1-5, with 10 bases matching TRBD1. The CDR3 extends over 14 amino acids. Germline lookup yields CDR1 MDHEN and CDR2 SYDVKM. Germline trimming cut 6 bases from V and 6 bases from J; bases unmatched to any gene: 5. For the CDR3, the DNA is TGTGCCAGCAGGCCGACAGGGGGCGGTCAGCCCCAGCATTTT. This gives the protein CASRPTGGGQPQHF.

The chain employs TRBV5-5 and TRBJ2-2; 8 bases fit TRBD2. CDR3 length equals 17 residues. The V and J ends lost 1 base and 0 bases, in that order; junction bases with no gene match: 5. Germline lookup yields CDR1 SGHKS and CDR2 YYEKEE (reference sequence). The CDR3 DNA follows: TGTGCCAGCAGCTTGATCGACGGGAGGGCGAACACCGGGGAGCTGTTTTTT. This sequence encodes CASSLIDGRANTGELFF.

To note about this clone: Distinct nucleotide sequences in the sample also encode this CDR3. This chain uses TRBV5-1 with TRBJ2-7, with D uncertain. The V gene lost 0 bases and the J gene lost 2 bases, with 6 bases spanning the gap. Looked up from germline, CDR1 is SGHRS and CDR2 is YFSETQ. CDR3 length: 13 amino acids. The DNA of the CDR3 is TGCGCCAGCAGCTTGGACAGTCCCTACGAGCAGTACTTC. Encoded protein: CASSLDSPYEQYF. Together with reference TRBV5-1 and TRBJ2-7, the CDR3 gives the full variable domain: KAGVTQTPRYLIKTRGQQVTLSCSPISGHRSVSWYQQTPGQGLQFLFEYFSETQRNKGNFPGRFSGRQFSNSRSEMNVSTLELGDSALYLCASSLDSPYEQYFGPGTRLTVT.

The rearrangement uses TRBV7-2 and TRBJ1-2; tentative D call: TRBD1 (5 bases). V dropped 2 bases and J dropped 2 bases, with 18 bases sitting between them. CDR1 and CDR2 (germline): SGHTA, FQGNSA. The CDR3 has 17 amino acids. The CDR3 DNA sequence: TGTGCCAGCAGCTTATTCCCCTTTCAGGGTCTGAACTATGGCTACACCTTC. It is translated as CASSLFPFQGLNYGYTF.

Written as DNA, the CDR3 is TGTGCCAGCAGCTTAGGAGGGGGTAGGGCTAATGAAAAACTGTTTTTT. This codes for CASSLGGGRANEKLFF. The chain has TRBV7-2 and TRBJ1-4, with a possible D match to TRBD1 (6 bases). V lost 1 base, J lost 3 bases, and 12 bases lay in between. This CDR3 comprises 16 residues. Germline V gene sequence: CDR1 SGHTA, CDR2 FQGNSA.

The chain links TRBV28 to TRBJ1-1; D unresolved. Trimming shortened V by 2 bases and J by 0 bases, and 10 bases separated the two germline ends. The germline gives CDR1 MDHEN, CDR2 SYDVKM. The CDR3 consists of 15 residues. CDR3 loop: CASSLGGRLNTEAFF. CDR3 DNA: TGTGCCAGCAGTTTAGGAGGCAGATTGAACACTGAAGCTTTCTTT.

The chain combines TRBV30 with TRBJ2-1; 8 bases align to TRBD2. The trim removed 3 bases at V and 13 bases at J, leaving 23 bases unmatched. The CDR3 is made up of 17 amino acids. Per the germline V gene, CDR1 is GTSNPN and CDR2 is SVGIG (reference sequence). The chain's CDR3 is CAWSRTRSPGLGDSQFF. The DNA for the CDR3 is TGTGCCTGGAGCAGGACCCGAAGCCCGGGACTAGGGGACTCTCAGTTCTTC.

The V gene is TRBV5-8, the J gene TRBJ2-7; TRBD1 matches at 7 bases. V was pared by 1 base and J by 2 bases, with 3 bases of the junction left unmatched. The CDR3 runs to 14 residues. The germline V gene has CDR1 SGHTS and CDR2 YDEGEE. DNA of the CDR3: TGTGCCAGCAGCTTGCCAGGGGGAACCTACGAGCAGTACTTC. Translation gives CASSLPGGTYEQYF.

This clone was counted only a few times. The rearrangement uses TRBV9 and TRBJ2-2, with D tentatively TRBD2 (5 bases). Germline CDR1 is SGDLS and CDR2 is YYNGEE. The CDR3 has 17 amino acids. Trimming shortened V by 2 bases and J by 3 bases, and 17 bases separated the two germline ends. Here the CDR3 DNA reads TGTGCCAGCAGCGTTCCTAGGGTTGGTAGCGACACCGGGGAGCTGTTTTTT. Translation: CASSVPRVGSDTGELFF.

The genes are TRBV5-1 and TRBJ2-7; possibly TRBD2 for D (7 bases). V lost 0 bases, J lost 2 bases, and 12 bases lay in between. Germline V lookup: CDR1 SGHRS, CDR2 YFSETQ. The CDR3 loop spans 15 amino acids. The DNA of the CDR3 is TGCGCCAGCAGCTTGGGTGGGGGGGACACCTACGAGCAGTACTTC. This gives the protein CASSLGGGDTYEQYF.

This clone was observed once. The chain has TRBV14 and TRBJ2-3, with D unresolved. There are 15 residues in the CDR3. Per germline, CDR1 SGHDN and CDR2 FVKESK. The ends were cut back, 1 base at V and 1 base at J, with 9 bases in the middle. The CDR3, as DNA: TGTGCCAGCAGCCAAGTGGGCTCAGGCACAGATACGCAGTATTTT. This codes for CASSQVGSGTDTQYF.

The chain carries TRBV4-1 and TRBJ2-3; no clear D. Germline V gene data show CDR1 as MGHRA and CDR2 as YSYEKL. Deletions cut 7 bases from V and 3 bases from J, with 5 bases between. The CDR3 is 11 amino acids. The chain's CDR3 is CASTSTDTQYF. DNA for the CDR3: TGCGCCAGCACCTCGACAGATACGCAGTATTTT.

The CDR3 here is CASSVRARGYTF. The CDR3 DNA sequence: TGTGCCAGCAGCGTCAGGGCACGAGGCTACACCTTC. J is TRBJ1-2 and V is TRBV9; possible D gene TRBD1, 5 bases. The germline V gene has CDR1 SGDLS and CDR2 YYNGEE. There are 12 residues in the CDR3. V dropped 2 bases and J dropped 8 bases, with 10 bases sitting between them.

The chain carries TRBV4-1 and TRBJ2-7; TRBD2 matches at 10 bases. Germline V gene sequence: CDR1 MGHRA, CDR2 YSYEKL. Losses at the gene ends were 4 bases for V and 3 bases for J; bases not matched to a gene: 15. This CDR3 spans 18 amino acids. The CDR3 DNA follows: TGCGCCAGCAGCCTCGGTGTAATAGCGGGAGGTTGGGGCTACGAGCAGTACTTC. Amino acids: CASSLGVIAGGWGYEQYF.

The chain couples TRBV18 to TRBJ2-5; D perhaps matches TRBD1 (6 bases). Deletions cut 2 bases from V and 2 bases from J, with 9 bases between. The CDR3 is 14 amino acids. Per the germline V gene, CDR1 is KGHSH and CDR2 is LQKENI. In DNA, the CDR3 is TGTGCCAGCTCACCAACAGGGAAACAAGAGACCCAGTACTTC. Residues: CASSPTGKQETQYF. Supplemented by reference TRBV18 and TRBJ2-5, the full variable domain reads NAGVMQNPRHLVRRRGQEARLRCSPMKGHSHVYWYRQLPEEGLKFMVYLQKENIIDESGMPKERFSAEFPKEGPSILRIQQVVRGDSAAYFCASSPTGKQETQYFGPGTRLLVL.